This entry is about one T cell receptor beta chain. The antigen is unknown. The table came from immunoSEQ multiplex PCR; TCRdb's copy has only in-frame clones and leaves some out. Of about a million clones in the sample, 60% to 80% were seen once. These data come from a study of shared clonotypes between healthy human individuals. Points from the study as a whole: Generation of non-shared clonotypes was less probable than generation of clonotypes shared by all four donors. Blood alone was sampled, and tissue repertoires likely differ.

Losses at the gene ends were 5 bases for V and 1 base for J; bases not matched to a gene: 5. The CDR3 runs to 15 residues. Germline CDR1 is SGHTA and CDR2 is FQGNSA. Investigators divided CD4+ cells into CD45RA+ naive and CD45RA-negative memory subsets. This rearrangement joins TRBV7-2 to TRBJ1-2; 9 bases are shared with TRBD1. This TCR derives from a man aged 18 to 30 in good health. Sequenced input: memory CD4+ T cells sorted from blood. Subset described: CD45RA-negative fraction. CDR3 amino acids: CASSPGTGNNYGYTF. CDR3 coding DNA: TGTGCCAGCAGCCCTGGGACAGGGAATAACTATGGCTACACCTTC.